This T cell receptor (beta chain) was profiled in a study of T-cell memory formation after mild COVID-19. General study results and limits: Contracting CD4+ clones sat mainly in CM and EM; CD8+ in EMRA.

TCRdb fed the 5' RACE reads into MiXCR, producing one record per CDR3 protein. The sample lists 200,000 or so distinct CDR3 sequences, around 9.5% occurring once. The germline V gene encodes CDR1 MNHNY and CDR2 SVGAGI (reference sequence). The CDR3 runs to 14 residues. This clonotype occurred once. Its antigen remains unknown. The junction shows a germline mismatch at one end, possibly a read error. The chain couples TRBV6-6 to TRBJ1-5; 9 bases are shared with TRBD1. This clonotype originated in a man aged 18-30 years who had mild COVID-19 (a few samples of this study predate the infection). Cell type and time point are not known. Sequenced: PBMCs or a T cell subset sorted from them (not recorded which). CDR3 in amino acids: CASRDTGGNKPQHF. The CDR3 bases are TGTGCCAGCAGAGATACAGGGGGCAATAAGCCCCAGCATTTT.